Shown below are 28 T cell receptor beta chains from a single sample sequenced in a study of graft-versus-host responses after intestinal transplantation. Some clones are missing from TCRdb's copy, which holds only in-frame ones; the method was immunoSEQ multiplex PCR. In the table there are about 100,000 clones, approximately 90% of which are singletons. Antigens of these TCRs are unknown. The sample was unstimulated CD4+ T cells sorted from spleen or lymph node cells, taken before transplant. These TCRs come from a human donor who was the organ donor for an intestinal transplant.

This clone occurred a few times. The chain recombines TRBV5-3 with TRBJ1-5; 9 nucleotides align to TRBD1. TRBV5-3 counts as an open reading frame of uncertain function. Trimming took 8 bases from V and 5 from J; bases not matched to a gene: 8. The CDR3 totals 14 residues. CDR3: CASSRTGAYQPQHF. The CDR3 DNA follows: TGTGCCAGCAGTCGGACAGGGGCTTATCAGCCCCAGCATTTT.

V usage is TRBV9 and J usage is TRBJ1-2; D not certain. Trimming took off 0 bases at V and 5 bases at J, with 11 bases between the two ends. Germline lookup yields CDR1 SGDLS and CDR2 YYNGEE. The CDR3 loop spans 14 amino acids. The DNA of the CDR3 is TGTGCCAGCAGCGTAGTTCCAGAATCGTATGGCTACACCTTC. As protein: CASSVVPESYGYTF.

CDR3 nucleotide sequence: TGTGCCAGCAGTGTCCAGGGAACTGCCGAGCAGTACTTC. It translates to CASSVQGTAEQYF. The chain has TRBV6-9 and TRBJ2-7; D possibly corresponds to TRBD1 (5 bases). Germline-derived CDR1 and CDR2 are MNHGY and SVAAGI. V lost 5 bases and J 6 bases, leaving 14 bases between the germline ends. CDR3 length equals 13 residues.

The chain carries TRBV4-2 and TRBJ1-5; TRBD1 aligns across 7 bases. The CDR3 covers 13 residues. Germline loops: CDR1 LGHNA, CDR2 YNFKEQ. The V and J ends lost 4 bases and 6 bases, in that order; junction bases with no gene match: 3. CDR3 nucleotide sequence: TGTGCCAGCAGCCCCGACAGGGTTCAGCCCCAGCATTTT. It encodes CASSPDRVQPQHF.

V is TRBV15 and J is TRBJ2-5, with 8 bases fitting TRBD1. The J call is uncertain, as TRBJ2-7 better fits the DNA end. The V gene's germline CDR1 is LNHNV and CDR2 YYDKDF (reference sequence). The CDR3 consists of 15 residues. Here the CDR3 DNA reads TGTGCCACCAGCAGAGATCCGGACAGGGTGAACGAGCAGTACTTC. It specifies CATSRDPDRVNEQYF.

This chain connects TRBV9 to TRBJ2-2; D remains ambiguous. The CDR3 sequence is 11 residues long. Germline CDR1 SGDLS, CDR2 YYNGEE. V was cut by 4 bases and J by 5 bases, with 3 bases left in between. CDR3 sequence reads: CASSLTGELFF. The CDR3 DNA reads TGTGCCAGCAGCCTAACCGGGGAGCTGTTTTTT.

As regards this clone: The junction shows a germline mismatch at one end, possibly a read error. The rearrangement joins TRBV18 to TRBJ1-1, with 7 bases lining up with TRBD1. The CDR3 sequence is 15 residues long. Germline V gene lookup returns CDR1 KGHSH and CDR2 LQKENI. CDR3 residues: CASSPRDSLNAEAFF. CDR3 sequence (DNA): TGTGCCAGCTCACCACGGGACAGTCTGAACGCTGAAGCTTTCTTT.

The rearrangement links TRBV5-1 to TRBJ2-1; TRBD1 matches at 11 bases. The germline CDR1 and CDR2 sequences are SGHRS and YFSETQ. Trimming removed 5 bases from V and 5 bases from J; junction bases left unmatched: 6. The length of the CDR3 is 15 residues. CDR3 sequence reads: CASSPGQGAHNEQFF. The CDR3 DNA follows: TGCGCCAGCAGTCCCGGACAGGGGGCGCACAATGAGCAGTTCTTC.

The chain recombines TRBV6-1 with TRBJ1-4; TRBD1 matches 8 bases. The length of the CDR3 is 15 residues. The junction had 10 bases not matched to a gene; V was cut back by 5 bases and J by 8 bases. CDR1 and CDR2 (germline): MNHNS, SASEGT. The CDR3 nucleotides read TGTGCCAGCAGTCGAGAGACAGGGGCAGGAGAAAAACTGTTTTTT. Its protein is CASSRETGAGEKLFF.

The chain recombines TRBV19 with TRBJ2-7, with 7 bases matching TRBD2. The CDR3 sequence is 15 residues long. V was clipped by 3 bases and J by 3 bases; unmatched bases: 8. The germline CDR1 and CDR2 sequences are LNHDA and SQIVND (reference sequence). CDR3 region: CASSIAPGGFYEQYF. In DNA, the CDR3 is TGTGCCAGTAGTATCGCCCCGGGGGGTTTCTACGAGCAGTACTTC.

The chain carries TRBV5-4 and TRBJ1-2; 7 nucleotides align to TRBD1. The V and J ends lost 4 bases and 2 bases, in that order; junction bases with no gene match: 5. The CDR3 sequence is 14 residues long. Germline loops: CDR1 SGHNT, CDR2 YYREEE (reference sequence). The DNA for the CDR3 is TGTGCCAGCAGCAAGACAGGGCCGAACTATGGCTACACCTTC. Translating gives CASSKTGPNYGYTF. The full variable domain, completed using reference TRBV5-4 and TRBJ1-2, is ETGVTQSPTHLIKTRGQQVTLRCSSQSGHNTVSWYQQALGQGPQFIFQYYREEENGRGNFPPRFSGLQFPNYSSELNVNALELDDSALYLCASSKTGPNYGYTFGSGTRLTVV.

The chain carries TRBV5-4 and TRBJ1-6, with 8 nucleotides matching TRBD1. After removal of 0 bases from V and 7 bases from J, the junction contained 0 bases not matched to a gene. CDR1 is SGHNT and CDR2 is YYREEE in the germline V gene (reference sequence). There are 14 residues in the CDR3. The CDR3: CASSLDRGNSPLHF. DNA for the CDR3: TGTGCCAGCAGCTTGGACAGGGGGAATTCACCCCTCCACTTT.

This chain links TRBV7-2 with TRBJ1-4, with a possible D match to TRBD1 (5 bases). Germline assignment: CDR1 SGHTA and CDR2 FQGNSA. This CDR3 region has 15 residues. V was clipped by 0 bases and J by 13 bases, with 18 bases between them. Here the CDR3 DNA reads TGTGCCAGCAGCTTAGCAGGGGCCCTTAAGGGAGGACTGTTTTTT. Residues: CASSLAGALKGGLFF.

Notes on this clone: The same CDR3 arises from other DNA sequences in this sample as well. This chain uses TRBV7-3 with TRBJ2-2; no definite D call. The germline V gene encodes CDR1 SGHTA and CDR2 FQGTGA. The ends were cut back, 1 base at V and 5 bases at J, with 8 bases in the middle. The CDR3 covers 14 residues. The chain's CDR3 is CASSLSRSTGELFF. CDR3 nucleotides: TGTGCCAGCAGCTTAAGCAGGTCAACCGGGGAGCTGTTTTTT.

The genes are TRBV6-6 and TRBJ2-1, with a weak D call TRBD1 (6 bases). V was trimmed by 5 bases and J by 4 bases, leaving 15 bases between them. CDR3 length: 15 amino acids. Looked up from germline, CDR1 is MNHNY and CDR2 is SVGAGI (reference sequence). DNA for the CDR3: TGTGCCAGCAGTGTCAGGGGACCTACTTACAATGAGCAGTTCTTC. Translation gives CASSVRGPTYNEQFF.

The genes are TRBV7-8 and TRBJ1-2; D is possibly TRBD1 (5 bases). The CDR3 has 12 amino acids. Trimming took 5 bases from V and 8 from J, leaving 12 bases between them. Germline V gene sequence: CDR1 SGHVS, CDR2 FQNEAQ. The CDR3 sequence is CASSPGEGGYTF. The DNA of the CDR3 is TGTGCCAGCAGCCCGGGGGAAGGGGGCTACACCTTC. Full variable domain (rest looked up from reference TRBV7-8 and TRBJ1-2): GAGVSQSPRYKVAKRGQDVALRCDPISGHVSLFWYQQALGQGPEFLTYFQNEAQLDKSGLPSDRFFAERPEGSVSTLKIQRTQQEDSAVYLCASSPGEGGYTFGSGTRLTVV.

V usage is TRBV10-3 and J usage is TRBJ1-5; no firm D call. Germline assignment: CDR1 ENHRY and CDR2 SYGVKD. The CDR3 has 16 residues. V lost 0 bases and J lost 0, with 9 bases in between. The CDR3 sequence: CAISESKRYSNQPQHF. Here the CDR3 DNA reads TGTGCCATCAGTGAGTCTAAAAGATATAGCAATCAGCCCCAGCATTTT.

The V call is TRBV5-1, the J call TRBJ1-1, with D unclear. This CDR3 comprises 15 residues. In germline, CDR1 is SGHRS, CDR2 YFSETQ. The V gene lost 4 bases and the J gene lost 3 bases, with 16 bases spanning the gap. The CDR3 sequence: CASSSLRVLDTEAFF. The CDR3 bases are TGCGCCAGCAGCAGTCTGCGGGTCTTGGACACTGAAGCTTTCTTT.

The V call is TRBV7-9, the J call TRBJ2-1, with a weak D call TRBD1 (5 bases). Germline CDR1 SEHNR, CDR2 FQNEAQ (reference sequence). Trimming shortened V by 1 base and J by 4 bases, and 14 bases separated the two germline ends. The CDR3 is made up of 16 amino acids. The CDR3 protein is CASSLGQGSPYNEQFF. The DNA for the CDR3 is TGTGCCAGCAGCTTAGGTCAGGGTAGCCCTTACAATGAGCAGTTCTTC.

This clone was counted once. V usage is TRBV5-5 and J usage is TRBJ1-3; 8 nucleotides match TRBD1. This CDR3 has 18 amino acids. V lost 0 bases and J lost 4; bases outside the gene matches: 12. Looked up from germline, CDR1 is SGHKS and CDR2 is YYEKEE (reference sequence). The CDR3 DNA follows: TGTGCCAGCAGCTTGGGAGTTTTTGGCAGGGGGCTAGGAAACACCATATATTTT. This translates into CASSLGVFGRGLGNTIYF.

The chain employs TRBV5-1 and TRBJ1-1, with D uncertain. V dropped 8 bases and J dropped 1 base, with 18 bases sitting between them. CDR1 SGHRS and CDR2 YFSETQ come from the germline V gene. The CDR3 runs to 15 residues. CDR3 amino acids: CASSSGGVGNTEAFF. The CDR3, as DNA: TGCGCCAGTTCGAGTGGTGGTGTGGGGAACACTGAAGCTTTCTTT.

This clone was counted a single time. The chain links TRBV10-3 to TRBJ1-2; D not certain. Trimming stripped 4 bases from V and 2 bases from J, with 5 bases between. This CDR3 spans 12 amino acids. The germline CDR1 and CDR2 sequences are ENHRY and SYGVKD. DNA of the CDR3: TGTGCCATCAGTGCAGTCAACTATGGCTACACCTTC. Translated: CAISAVNYGYTF.

The table lists this clone with a count of one. V gene TRBV5-6 combines with J gene TRBJ2-3; perhaps TRBD2 as D (5 bases). Germline CDR1 and CDR2: SGHDT and YYEEEE. Trimming took off 3 bases at V and 8 bases at J, with 7 bases between the two ends. The CDR3 runs to 11 residues. The CDR3 reads CASSYEGTQYF. In DNA form, the CDR3 reads TGTGCCAGCAGCTATGAGGGTACGCAGTATTTT.

This chain joins TRBV7-9 and TRBJ1-5, with 8 bases matching TRBD1. The V gene's germline CDR1 is SEHNR and CDR2 FQNEAQ (reference sequence). Losses at the gene ends were 5 bases for V and 1 base for J; bases not matched to a gene: 1. This CDR3 comprises 14 residues. The CDR3 DNA reads TGTGCCAGCAGCCGGACAGGGAGCAATCAGCCCCAGCATTTT. This gives the protein CASSRTGSNQPQHF. The full variable domain, with the rest looked up from reference TRBV7-9 and TRBJ1-5, is DTGVSQNPRHKITKRGQNVTFRCDPISEHNRLYWYRQTLGQGPEFLTYFQNEAQLEKSRLLSDRFSAERPKGSFSTLEIQRTEQGDSAMYLCASSRTGSNQPQHFGDGTRLSIL.

This rearrangement joins TRBV6-6 to TRBJ2-5; D is unclear. The CDR3 runs to 11 residues. Looked up from germline, CDR1 is MNHNY and CDR2 is SVGAGI (reference sequence). Trimming stripped 2 bases from V and 2 bases from J, with 0 bases between. The CDR3 nucleotides are TGTGCCAGCAGTTACCAAGAGACCCAGTACTTC. Its protein product is CASSYQETQYF.

This clone was detected only a few times. The chain combines TRBV10-2 with TRBJ1-4; D uncertain. The CDR3 sequence is 14 residues long. V was trimmed by 3 bases and J by 6 bases, leaving 11 bases between them. From germline, CDR1 is WSHSY and CDR2 SAAADI. The chain's CDR3 is CASSEGGTDEKLFF. The CDR3 region has the DNA TGCGCCAGCAGTGAAGGAGGAACCGATGAAAAACTGTTTTTT.

The chain links TRBV15 to TRBJ2-5; 7 nucleotides agree with TRBD2. V gave up 2 bases and J gave up 2 bases; unmatched junction bases: 5. The germline gives CDR1 LNHNV, CDR2 YYDKDF (reference sequence). The CDR3 length is 15 residues. CDR3 protein: CATSRSGLRQETQYF. Here the CDR3 DNA reads TGTGCCACCAGCAGATCGGGACTAAGGCAAGAGACCCAGTACTTC.

This clone was recorded only once. Different DNA sequences within this sample yield the same CDR3. The rearrangement uses TRBV27 and TRBJ2-3; 15 bases are shared with TRBD2. V lost 7 bases and J lost 2; bases outside the gene matches: 13. The CDR3 has 19 amino acids. The germline V gene encodes CDR1 MNHEY and CDR2 SMNVEV (reference sequence). CDR3 protein: CASILNAGLAGGPTDTQYF. As DNA, the CDR3 is TGTGCCAGCATCCTCAACGCGGGACTAGCGGGAGGTCCCACAGATACGCAGTATTTT.